This paragraph reports one T cell receptor beta chain. The antigen remains undetermined. Because the CDR3 is missing its conserved closing phenylalanine or tryptophan, this is likely a read error. This specimen belongs to a study of glioma-infiltrating T cells. Findings of the study overall: Very few CDR3 sequences were shared between tissue and blood. Above-expected tissue-blood divergence occurred in all gliomas, most in low-grade ones.

Using RNA template, CDR3s of TCR alpha and beta were amplified with iRepertoire arm-PCR. TCRdb re-called the multiplex PCR reads with MiXCR, one entry per CDR3 protein. Of about 12,000 distinct CDR3 sequences listed, 26% are singletons. Germline V lookup: CDR1 MNHNY, CDR2 SVGAGI (reference sequence). This CDR3 region has 14 residues. Losses at the gene ends were 6 bases for V and 5 bases for J; bases not matched to a gene: 9. The J gene is TRBJ1-1, the V gene TRBV6-6; 7 nucleotides align to TRBD1. The sample was glioma tissue, nonneoplastic brain tissue, or PBMCs (not recorded which). This TCR came from a human donor with low-grade glioma or glioblastoma, undergoing nonglioma brain surgery, or in good health (not recorded which). DNA of the CDR3: TGTGCCAGCAGAGAAAATACAGGGGAAACTGAAGCTTTCGTT. As protein: CASRENTGETEAFV.